This TCR beta chain was profiled in a study of cytomegalovirus exposure and HLA in healthy donors. General observations from the study: Of the V segments, some could not be distinguished, including TRBV6-2 and TRBV6-3, and were excluded. It was taken for granted in presence/absence analyses that sequencing depth across donors was roughly uniform. TCR beta chains associated with HLA were, in a later analysis, more clonally expanded than equally common others. Reports described diagnosis of cytomegalovirus status by the classifier as highly specific and sensitive.

In the PCR, 60 Vbeta and 13 Jbeta primers were used. The assay was immunoSEQ multiplex PCR, and TCRdb's table has in-frame clones only and misses some. The sample lists under 200,000 clones; 82% were seen once. This CDR3 is built from 14 residues. CDR1 GTSNPN and CDR2 SVGIG come from the germline V gene (reference sequence). Trimming took off 0 bases at V and 5 bases at J, with 14 bases between the two ends. Turning to this clone: Its antigen is undetermined.

The chain links TRBV30 to TRBJ2-7; D is perhaps TRBD2 (5 bases). Sequenced input: PBMCs. This TCR was recovered from a girl aged 5 to 17 in good health and CMV-seropositive. This CDR3 reads CAWSVGLATHEQYF. The CDR3 bases are TGTGCCTGGAGTGTAGGGCTAGCTACTCACGAGCAGTACTTC.